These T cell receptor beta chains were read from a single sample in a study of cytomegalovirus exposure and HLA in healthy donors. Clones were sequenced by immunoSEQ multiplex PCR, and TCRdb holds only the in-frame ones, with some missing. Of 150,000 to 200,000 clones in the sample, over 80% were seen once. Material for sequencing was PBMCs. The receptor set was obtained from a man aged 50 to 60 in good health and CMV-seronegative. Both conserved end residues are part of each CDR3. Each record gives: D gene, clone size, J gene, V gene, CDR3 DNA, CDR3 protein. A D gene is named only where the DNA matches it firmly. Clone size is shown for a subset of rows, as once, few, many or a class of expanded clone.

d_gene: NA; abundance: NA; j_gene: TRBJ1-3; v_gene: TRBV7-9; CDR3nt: TGTGCCAGCAGCTCGCAGGGACTATATGGAAACACCATATATTTT; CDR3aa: CASSSQGLYGNTIYF
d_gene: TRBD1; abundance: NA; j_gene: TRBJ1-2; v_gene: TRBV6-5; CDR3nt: TGTGCCAGCGTAGGGGACAGACCCTATGGCTACACCTTC; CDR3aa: CASVGDRPYGYTF
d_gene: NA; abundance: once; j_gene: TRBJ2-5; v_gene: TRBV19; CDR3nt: TGTGCCAGTAGTATATCATCGTCGGGGGTAAACGGGGAGACCCAGTACTTC; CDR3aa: CASSISSSGVNGETQYF
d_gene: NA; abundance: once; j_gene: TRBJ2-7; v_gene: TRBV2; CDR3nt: TGTGCCAGCAGTGAAGCGCGTACAGCCGAGCAGTACTTC; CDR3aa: CASSEARTAEQYF
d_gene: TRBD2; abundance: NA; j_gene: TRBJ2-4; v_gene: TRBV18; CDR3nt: TGTGCCAGCTCACAGGGGACTAGCGGAGGAAACATTCAGTACTTC; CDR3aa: CASSQGTSGGNIQYF
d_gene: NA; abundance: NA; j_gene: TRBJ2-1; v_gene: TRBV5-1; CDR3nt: TGCGCCAGCAGCTTGGGCAGGGACTACAATGAGCAGTTCTTC; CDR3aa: CASSLGRDYNEQFF
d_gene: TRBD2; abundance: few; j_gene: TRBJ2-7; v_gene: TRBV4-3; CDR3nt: TGCGCCAGCAGCCAAGAGAGGGCACTAGCGGTTTACGAGCAGTACTTC; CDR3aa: CASSQERALAVYEQYF
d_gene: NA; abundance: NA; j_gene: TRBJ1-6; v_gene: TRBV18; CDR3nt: TGTGCCAGCTCACCGGAGGCAGGGGACTCACCCCTCCACTTT; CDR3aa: CASSPEAGDSPLHF
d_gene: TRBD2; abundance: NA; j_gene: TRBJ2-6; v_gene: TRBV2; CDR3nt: TGTGCCAGCCTGGGTGCTAGCGGAATCTCTGGGGCCAACGTCCTGACTTTC; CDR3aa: CASLGASGISGANVLTF
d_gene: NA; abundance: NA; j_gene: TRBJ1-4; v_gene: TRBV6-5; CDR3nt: TGTGCCAGCAGTTACGGGCAGACAACTAATGAAAAACTGTTTTTT; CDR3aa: CASSYGQTTNEKLFF
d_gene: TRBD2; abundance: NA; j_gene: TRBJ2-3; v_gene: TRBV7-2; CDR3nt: TGTGCCAGCAGCTTAACCGGGACTAGTTACACAGATACGCAGTATTTT; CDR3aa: CASSLTGTSYTDTQYF
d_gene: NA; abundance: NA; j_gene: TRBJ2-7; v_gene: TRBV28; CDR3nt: TGTGCCAGCAGTGACCTCGGCCAGGCCTCCTACGAGCAGTACTTC; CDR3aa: CASSDLGQASYEQYF
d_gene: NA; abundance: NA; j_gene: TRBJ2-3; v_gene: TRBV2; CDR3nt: TGTGCCAGCACCCTCAGACTACTCCGGGGCACAGATACGCAGTATTTT; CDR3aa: CASTLRLLRGTDTQYF
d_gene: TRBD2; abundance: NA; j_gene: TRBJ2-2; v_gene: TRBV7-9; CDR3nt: TGTGCCAGCAGCTTGGTCGGGGGGGCTATAAGCACCGGGGAGCTGTTTTTT; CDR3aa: CASSLVGGAISTGELFF
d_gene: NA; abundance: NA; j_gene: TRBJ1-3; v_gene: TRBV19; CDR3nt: TGTGCCAGTAGTACCCACAGGTCTGGAAACACCATATATTTT; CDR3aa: CASSTHRSGNTIYF
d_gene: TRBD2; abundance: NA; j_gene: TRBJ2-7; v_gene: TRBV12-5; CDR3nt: TGTGCTAGTGGCCGAGGCGGGGGGGCGTCCTACGAGCAGTACTTC; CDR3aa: CASGRGGGASYEQYF
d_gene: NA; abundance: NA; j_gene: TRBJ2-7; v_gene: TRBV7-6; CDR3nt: TGTGCCAGCAGCTTAGACGCGGCGCCCTGGGAGCAGTACTTC; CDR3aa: CASSLDAAPWEQYF
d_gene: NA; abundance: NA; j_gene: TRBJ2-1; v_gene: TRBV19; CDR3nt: TGTGCCAGTAGTATAGTAGGCGGTGGGAATGAGCAGTTCTTC; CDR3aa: CASSIVGGGNEQFF
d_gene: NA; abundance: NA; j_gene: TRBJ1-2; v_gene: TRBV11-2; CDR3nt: TGTGCCAGCAGCTTTCAGGGTGCGCCGGGTGGCTACACCTTC; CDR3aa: CASSFQGAPGGYTF
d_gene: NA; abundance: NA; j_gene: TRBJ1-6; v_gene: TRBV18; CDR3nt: TGTGCCAGCTCACCGGCGGGGGCCCAATCACCCCTCCACTTT; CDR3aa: CASSPAGAQSPLHF
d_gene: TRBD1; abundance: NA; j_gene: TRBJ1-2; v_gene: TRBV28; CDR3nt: TGTGCCAGCAGTACCGCCGCTGGGACAGACTATGGCTACACCTTC; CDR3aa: CASSTAAGTDYGYTF
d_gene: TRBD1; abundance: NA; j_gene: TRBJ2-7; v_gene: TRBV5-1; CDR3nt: TGCGCCAGCAGCTTGGGCCCCGAGACAGGGAACTACGAGCAGTACTTC; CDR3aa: CASSLGPETGNYEQYF
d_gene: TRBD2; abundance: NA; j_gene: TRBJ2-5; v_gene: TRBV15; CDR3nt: TGTGCCACCCGCTTAACTAGCGTTCAGACCCAGTACTTC; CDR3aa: CATRLTSVQTQYF
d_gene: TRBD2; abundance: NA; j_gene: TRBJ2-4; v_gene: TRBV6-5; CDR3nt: TGTGCCAGCAGTTCTAGCGGGGGGGCCAAAAACATTCAGTACTTC; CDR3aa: CASSSSGGAKNIQYF
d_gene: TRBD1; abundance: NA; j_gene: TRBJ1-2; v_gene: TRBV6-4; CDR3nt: TGTGCCAGCAGTGTGGGACAGTCCCCAAACTATGGCTACACCTTC; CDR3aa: CASSVGQSPNYGYTF
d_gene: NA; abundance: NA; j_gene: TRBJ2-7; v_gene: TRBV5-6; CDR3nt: TGTGCCAGCAGCCGCCCGAAGAGGGCCTCCTACGAGCAGTACTTC; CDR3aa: CASSRPKRASYEQYF
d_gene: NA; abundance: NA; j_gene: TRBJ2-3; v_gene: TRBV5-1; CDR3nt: TGCGCCAGCAGCTCAGACAGTCGCACAGATACGCAGTATTTT; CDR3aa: CASSSDSRTDTQYF
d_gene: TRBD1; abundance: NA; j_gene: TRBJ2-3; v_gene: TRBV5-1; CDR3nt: TGCGCCAGCAGCCCTACAGGGGGAAGCACAGATACGCAGTATTTT; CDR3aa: CASSPTGGSTDTQYF
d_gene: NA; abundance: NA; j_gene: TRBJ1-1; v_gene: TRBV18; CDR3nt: TGTGCCAGCTCACTGATGGACACAGGGAACACTGAAGCTTTCTTT; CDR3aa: CASSLMDTGNTEAFF
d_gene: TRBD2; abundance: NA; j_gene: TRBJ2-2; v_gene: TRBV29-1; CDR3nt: TGCAGCGTTTTATCGGGCGGGAGGGCTGGATCCGGGGAGCTGTTTTTT; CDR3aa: CSVLSGGRAGSGELFF
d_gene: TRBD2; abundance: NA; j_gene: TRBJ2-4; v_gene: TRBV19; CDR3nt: TGTGCCAGTAGTATTCCTGGACTAGCGGTAAACATTCAGTACTTC; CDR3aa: CASSIPGLAVNIQYF
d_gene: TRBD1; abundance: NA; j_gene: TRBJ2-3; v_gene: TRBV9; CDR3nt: TGTGCCAGCAGTGTGACAGGGGTCCCAGATACGCAGTATTTT; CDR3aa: CASSVTGVPDTQYF
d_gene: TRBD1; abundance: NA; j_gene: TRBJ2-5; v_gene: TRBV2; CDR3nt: TGTGCCAGCATCAAGAACAGGGGAGAGACCCAGTACTTC; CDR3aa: CASIKNRGETQYF
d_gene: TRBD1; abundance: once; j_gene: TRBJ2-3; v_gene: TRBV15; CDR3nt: TGTGCCACCAGCAGAGAGACAGGGGTAAGAGATACGCAGTATTTT; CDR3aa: CATSRETGVRDTQYF
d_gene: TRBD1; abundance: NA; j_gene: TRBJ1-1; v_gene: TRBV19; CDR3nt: TGTGCCAGTACCACGGTACCGGGACAGCGGGTGAACACTGAAGCTTTCTTT; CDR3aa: CASTTVPGQRVNTEAFF
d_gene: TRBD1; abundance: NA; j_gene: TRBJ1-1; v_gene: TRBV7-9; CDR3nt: TGTTCCAGCAGCGAACTTCAGGGGGCCACTGAAGCTTTCTTT; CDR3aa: CSSSELQGATEAFF
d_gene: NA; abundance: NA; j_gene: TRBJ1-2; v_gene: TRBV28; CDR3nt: TGTGCCACCACTCCAAGAGGTGGAGGCTACACCTTC; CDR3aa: CATTPRGGGYTF
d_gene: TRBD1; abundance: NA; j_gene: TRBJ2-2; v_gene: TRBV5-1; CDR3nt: TGCGCCAGCAGCTTGGCCGGGACAGGGTCCGGGGAGCTGTTTTTT; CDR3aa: CASSLAGTGSGELFF
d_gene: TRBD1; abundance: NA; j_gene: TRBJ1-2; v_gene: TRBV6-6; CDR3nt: TGTGCCAGCAGAGCCTCCGGGACAGTCTTTTATGGCTACACCTTC; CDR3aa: CASRASGTVFYGYTF